The 2 T cell receptor beta chains listed next were all sequenced from one sample in a study of early T cells in non-severe SARS-CoV-2 infection. TCRdb reprocessed the 5' RACE reads with MiXCR, giving one entry per CDR3 protein. The table lists roughly 26,000 distinct CDR3 sequences, just over 4% of them singletons. The sequencing input was whole blood. The receptors here all came from an adult who was a healthcare worker with PCR-confirmed SARS-CoV-2 infection or an uninfected control (not recorded which).

Ten or more counts support this clonotype. The chain uses TRBV7-3 and TRBJ1-1, with D unclear. This CDR3 contains 14 residues. CDR1 is SGHTA and CDR2 is FQGTGA in the germline V gene. The germline V and J ends were trimmed by 5 bases and 0 bases, with 10 bases remaining between them. The CDR3 DNA sequence: TGTGCCAGCAGCAACCAAGGCCTGAACACTGAAGCTTTCTTT. It yields the protein CASSNQGLNTEAFF.

Ten or more counts support this clonotype. The genes are TRBV20-1 and TRBJ2-1; TRBD2 is a possible D gene (6 bases). The V gene lost 1 base and the J gene lost 3 bases, with 10 bases spanning the gap. The CDR3 is made up of 14 amino acids. Germline CDR1 reads DFQATT; CDR2 reads SNEGSKA (reference sequence). This CDR3 reads CSARALADYNEQFF. CDR3 nucleotide sequence: TGCAGTGCTAGAGCACTAGCAGACTACAATGAGCAGTTCTTC.